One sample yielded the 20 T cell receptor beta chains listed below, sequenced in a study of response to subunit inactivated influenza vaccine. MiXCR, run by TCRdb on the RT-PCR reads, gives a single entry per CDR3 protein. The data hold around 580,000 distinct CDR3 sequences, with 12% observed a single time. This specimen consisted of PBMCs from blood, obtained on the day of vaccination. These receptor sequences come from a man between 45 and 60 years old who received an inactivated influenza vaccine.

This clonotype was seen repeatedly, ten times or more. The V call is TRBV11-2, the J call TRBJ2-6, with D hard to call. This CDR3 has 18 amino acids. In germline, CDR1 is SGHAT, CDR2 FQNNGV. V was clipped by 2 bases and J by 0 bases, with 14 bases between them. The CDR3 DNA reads TGTGCCAGCAGCTTATTTTCTTTAAGGGTCTCTGGGGCCAACGTCCTGACTTTC. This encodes CASSLFSLRVSGANVLTF.

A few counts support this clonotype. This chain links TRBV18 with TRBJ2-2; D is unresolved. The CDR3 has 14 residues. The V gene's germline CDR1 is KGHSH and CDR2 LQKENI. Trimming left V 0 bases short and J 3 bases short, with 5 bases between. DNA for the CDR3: TGTGCCAGCTCACCACCTATGCACACCGGGGAGCTGTTTTTT. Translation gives CASSPPMHTGELFF.

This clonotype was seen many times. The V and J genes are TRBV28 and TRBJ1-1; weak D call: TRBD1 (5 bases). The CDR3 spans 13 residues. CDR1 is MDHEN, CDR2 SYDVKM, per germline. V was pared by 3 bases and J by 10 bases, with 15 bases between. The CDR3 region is CASSFDLTVRAFF. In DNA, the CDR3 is TGTGCCAGCAGTTTTGACCTGACAGTGAGAGCTTTCTTT. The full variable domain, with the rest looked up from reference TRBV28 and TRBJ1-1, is DVKVTQSSRYLVKRTGEKVFLECVQDMDHENMFWYRQDPGLGLRLIYFSYDVKMKEKGDIPEGYSVSREKKERFSLILESASTNQTSMYLCASSFDLTVRAFFGQGTRLTVV.

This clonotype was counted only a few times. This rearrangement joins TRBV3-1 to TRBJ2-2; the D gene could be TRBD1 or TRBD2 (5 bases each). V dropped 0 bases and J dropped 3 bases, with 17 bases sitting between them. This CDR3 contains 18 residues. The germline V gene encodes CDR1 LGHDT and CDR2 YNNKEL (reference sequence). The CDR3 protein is CASSQESRVGRHTGELFF. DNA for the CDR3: TGTGCCAGCAGCCAAGAAAGTAGAGTGGGACGGCACACCGGGGAGCTGTTTTTT.

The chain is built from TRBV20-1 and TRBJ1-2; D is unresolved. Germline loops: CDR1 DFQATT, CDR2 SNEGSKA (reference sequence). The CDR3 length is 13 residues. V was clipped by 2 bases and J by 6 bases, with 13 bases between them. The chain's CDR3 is CSARTRRRNGYTF. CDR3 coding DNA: TGCAGTGCTAGAACGCGCAGGCGGAATGGCTACACCTTC.

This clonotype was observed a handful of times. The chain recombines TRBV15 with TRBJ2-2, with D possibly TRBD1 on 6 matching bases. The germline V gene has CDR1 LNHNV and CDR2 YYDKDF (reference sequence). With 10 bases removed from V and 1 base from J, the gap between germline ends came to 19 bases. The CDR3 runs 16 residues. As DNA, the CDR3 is TGTGCCATCCGTGGTCCGGGACACAGGAACACCGGGGAGCTGTTTTTT. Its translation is CAIRGPGHRNTGELFF.

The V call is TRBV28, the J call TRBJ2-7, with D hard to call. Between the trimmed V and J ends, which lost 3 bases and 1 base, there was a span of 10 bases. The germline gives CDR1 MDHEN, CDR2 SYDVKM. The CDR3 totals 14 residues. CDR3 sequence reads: CASSLMARSYEQYF. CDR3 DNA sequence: TGTGCCAGCAGTTTGATGGCTCGATCCTACGAGCAGTACTTC.

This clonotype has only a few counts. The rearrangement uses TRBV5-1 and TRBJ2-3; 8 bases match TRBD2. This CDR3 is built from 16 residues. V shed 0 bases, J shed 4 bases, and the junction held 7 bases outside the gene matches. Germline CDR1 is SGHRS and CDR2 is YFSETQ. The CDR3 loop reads CASSLAGGRTSDTQYF. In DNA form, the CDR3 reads TGCGCCAGCAGCTTGGCGGGCGGGAGGACTTCAGATACGCAGTATTTT.

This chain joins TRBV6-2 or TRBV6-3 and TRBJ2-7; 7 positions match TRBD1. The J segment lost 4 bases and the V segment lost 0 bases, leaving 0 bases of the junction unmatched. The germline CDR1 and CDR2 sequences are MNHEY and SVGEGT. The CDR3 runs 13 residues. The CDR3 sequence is CASSYSGQYEQYF. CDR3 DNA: TGTGCCAGCAGTTACTCGGGACAGTACGAGCAGTACTTC.

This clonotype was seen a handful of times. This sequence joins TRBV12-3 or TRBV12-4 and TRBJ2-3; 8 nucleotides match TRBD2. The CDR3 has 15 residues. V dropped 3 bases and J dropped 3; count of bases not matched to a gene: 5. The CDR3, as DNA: TGTGCCAGCAGTTTGAAGCGGGGGATTACAGATACGCAGTATTTT. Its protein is CASSLKRGITDTQYF.

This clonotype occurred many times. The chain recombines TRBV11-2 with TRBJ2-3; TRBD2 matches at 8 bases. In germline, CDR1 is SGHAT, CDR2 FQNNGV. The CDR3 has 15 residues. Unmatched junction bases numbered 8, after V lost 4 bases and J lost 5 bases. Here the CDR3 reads CASSSRAGGQDTQYF. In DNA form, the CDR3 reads TGTGCCAGCAGCTCACGGGCGGGGGGTCAAGATACGCAGTATTTT.

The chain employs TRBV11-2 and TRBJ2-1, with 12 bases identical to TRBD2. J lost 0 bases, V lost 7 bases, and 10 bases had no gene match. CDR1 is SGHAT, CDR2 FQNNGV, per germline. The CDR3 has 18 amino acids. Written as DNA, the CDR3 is TGTGCCAGCAACCTACTAGCGGGGGGCCTCAGCTCCTACAATGAGCAGTTCTTC. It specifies CASNLLAGGLSSYNEQFF. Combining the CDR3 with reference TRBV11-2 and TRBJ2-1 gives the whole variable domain EAGVAQSPRYKIIEKRQSVAFWCNPISGHATLYWYQQILGQGPKLLIQFQNNGVVDDSQLPKDRFSAERLKGVDSTLKIQPAKLEDSAVYLCASNLLAGGLSSYNEQFFGPGTRLTVL.

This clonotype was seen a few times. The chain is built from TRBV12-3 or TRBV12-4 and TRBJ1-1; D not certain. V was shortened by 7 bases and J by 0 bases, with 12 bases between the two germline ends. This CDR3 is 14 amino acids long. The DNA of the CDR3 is TGTGCCAGCACACGCGGGCCTTTGAACACTGAAGCTTTCTTT. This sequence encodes CASTRGPLNTEAFF.

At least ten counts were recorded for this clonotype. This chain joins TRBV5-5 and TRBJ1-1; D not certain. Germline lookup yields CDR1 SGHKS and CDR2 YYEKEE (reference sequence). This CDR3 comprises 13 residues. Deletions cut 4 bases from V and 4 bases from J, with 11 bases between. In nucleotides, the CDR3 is TGTGCCAGCAGCCCTTACATGGGCACTGAAGCTTTCTTT. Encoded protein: CASSPYMGTEAFF. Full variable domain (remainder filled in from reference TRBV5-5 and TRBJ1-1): DAGVTQSPTHLIKTRGQQVTLRCSPISGHKSVSWYQQVLGQGPQFIFQYYEKEERGRGNFPDRFSARQFPNYSSELNVNALLLGDSALYLCASSPYMGTEAFFGQGTRLTVV.

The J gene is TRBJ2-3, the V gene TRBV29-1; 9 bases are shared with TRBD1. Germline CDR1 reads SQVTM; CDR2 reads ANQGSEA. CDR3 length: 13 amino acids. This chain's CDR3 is CSYRGQGTDTQYF. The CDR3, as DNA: TGCAGTTACAGGGGGCAGGGAACAGATACGCAGTATTTT.

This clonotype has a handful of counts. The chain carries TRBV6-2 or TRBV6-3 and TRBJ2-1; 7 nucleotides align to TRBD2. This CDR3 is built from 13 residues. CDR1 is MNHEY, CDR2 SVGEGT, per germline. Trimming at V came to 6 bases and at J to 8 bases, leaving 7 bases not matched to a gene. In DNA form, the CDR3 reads TGTGCCAGCAGGACTAGCCCCTTCGATGAGCAGTTCTTC. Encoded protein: CASRTSPFDEQFF.

The chain's CDR3 is CASTKTGGSSYEQYF. CDR3 in DNA: TGTGCCAGTACCAAGACAGGGGGTAGCTCCTACGAGCAGTACTTC. The J gene is TRBJ2-7, the V gene TRBV19; 9 positions agree with TRBD1. Germline V gene lookup returns CDR1 LNHDA and CDR2 SQIVND (reference sequence). With 7 bases clipped from V and 0 bases from J, the junction kept 7 bases outside the gene matches. The CDR3 extends over 15 amino acids.

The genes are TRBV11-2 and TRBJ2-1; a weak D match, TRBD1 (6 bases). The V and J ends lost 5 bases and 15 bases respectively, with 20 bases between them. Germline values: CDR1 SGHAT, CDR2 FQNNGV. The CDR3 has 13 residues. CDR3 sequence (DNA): TGTGCCAGCAGCGACACAATCCGGGACACAAGGTTCTTC. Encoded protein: CASSDTIRDTRFF. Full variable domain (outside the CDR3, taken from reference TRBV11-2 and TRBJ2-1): EAGVAQSPRYKIIEKRQSVAFWCNPISGHATLYWYQQILGQGPKLLIQFQNNGVVDDSQLPKDRFSAERLKGVDSTLKIQPAKLEDSAVYLCASSDTIRDTRFFGPGTRLTVL.

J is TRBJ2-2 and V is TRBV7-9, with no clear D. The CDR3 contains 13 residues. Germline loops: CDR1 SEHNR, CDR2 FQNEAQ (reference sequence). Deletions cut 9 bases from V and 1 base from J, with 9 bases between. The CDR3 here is CASQLGNTGELFF. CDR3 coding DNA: TGTGCCAGTCAGCTTGGGAACACCGGGGAGCTGTTTTTT. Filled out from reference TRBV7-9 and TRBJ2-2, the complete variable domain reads DTGVSQNPRHKITKRGQNVTFRCDPISEHNRLYWYRQTLGQGPEFLTYFQNEAQLEKSRLLSDRFSAERPKGSFSTLEIQRTEQGDSAMYLCASQLGNTGELFFGEGSRLTVL.

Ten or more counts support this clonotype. This CDR3 is CASSQELSFYLGTDTQYF. In nucleotides, the CDR3 is TGTGCCAGCAGCCAAGAGCTTTCGTTTTACCTTGGCACAGATACGCAGTATTTT. The V call is TRBV4-2, the J call TRBJ2-3; D gene uncertain. Germline V gene data show CDR1 as LGHNA and CDR2 as YNFKEQ. V was shortened by 0 bases and J by 1 base, with 17 bases between the two germline ends. The CDR3 runs 18 residues.